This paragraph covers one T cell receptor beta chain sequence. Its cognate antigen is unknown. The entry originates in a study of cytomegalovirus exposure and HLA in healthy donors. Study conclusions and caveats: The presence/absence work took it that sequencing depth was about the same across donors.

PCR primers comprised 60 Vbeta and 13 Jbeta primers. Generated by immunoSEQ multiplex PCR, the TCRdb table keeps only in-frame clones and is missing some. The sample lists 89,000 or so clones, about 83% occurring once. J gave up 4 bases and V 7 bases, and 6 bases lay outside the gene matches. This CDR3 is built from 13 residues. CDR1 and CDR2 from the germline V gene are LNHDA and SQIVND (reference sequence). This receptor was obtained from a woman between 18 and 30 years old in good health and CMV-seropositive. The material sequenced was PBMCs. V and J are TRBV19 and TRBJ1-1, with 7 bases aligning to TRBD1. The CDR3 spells CASTYRQGTEAFF. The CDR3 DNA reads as TGTGCCAGTACCTACCGACAGGGCACTGAAGCTTTCTTT.